This TCR beta chain was sequenced during a study of T cell responses to AZD1222 COVID-19 vaccine (dated by TCRdb to the early 2020s). Describing the broader study: AZD1222 recipients whose second dose came at about 4 weeks and those whose second dose came at about 12 weeks were combined into one group, since spike-specific TCR depth and breadth did not differ between the two schedules. Trial participants were enrolled by age into subgroups of 18-55, 56-69 and 70-plus years, and approximately 150, 30 and 60 TCR-sequenced participants, respectively, were included in these subgroups. TCR sequencing was performed for some 250 trial participants, of whom about 200 were given two doses of AZD1222 and around 26 were given two doses of MenACWY control vaccine. Overall results and qualifications from the work: Because no day 14 peak-response samples were available, repertoires were characterized only after the peak T cell response. CD4 TCRs associated with the vaccine covered the entire spike protein, and the dominant responses were in regions 160-218 and 743-854. Conclusions about previously exposed vaccinees were limited because only a handful of AZD1222 recipients were SARS-CoV-2 seropositive at baseline. In the small 56-69-year group, the increase in depth fell short of significance, most likely because of low power. Most participants were white British and females outnumbered males, and the authors suggested that clonal diversity may have been underestimated. A significant rise in spike-specific TCR breadth and depth was observed after two AZD1222 doses relative to day 0 and relative to MenACWY recipients. Nearly half of unique spike-specific TCRs reportedly recognized epitopes outside regions mutated in the B.1.351 and B.1.1.7 variants.

The CDR3 regions of human TCRbeta chains were analyzed by immunosequencing. Per the original workflow: TCRs in the repertoires were matched against a reference library of SARS-CoV-2-specific TCRs that had been generated with the MIRA antigen-specificity platform. Breadth meant the fraction of unique TCRs that were SARS-CoV-2-associated, whereas depth meant the fraction of total T cells that were SARS-CoV-2-associated. Using the MIRA data, each spike-specific TCR was mapped to the spike region that the TCR reacts to and placed in a CD4 or CD8 class. Log10-transformed breadth and depth values were compared by one-way ANOVA with Sidak's multiple comparisons tests. TCRdb's version of the immuneACCESS table is confined to in-frame rearrangements and falls short of the full clone set. An unresolved V gene accounts for under half of the shortfall where checked; the remainder is of unknown origin. V, J and clone size are those of that table, while D and trimming were read from the DNA. The table for this sample lists 95,000 to 110,000 clones; 88% of them were counted only once. The top ten clones comprise 20% to 25% of the sample.

This specimen's time point label, interpreted: baseline before first vaccination. The vaccinee samples were drawn from two UK trials, COV001 and COV002, one of which was a single-blind randomized controlled phase 2/3 trial testing AZD1222 (ChAdOx1 nCoV-19) in healthy adults. For TCRbeta chain sequencing, PBMC samples from trial participants were taken at day 0 and at day 28 after the second dose. To note about this clone: The antigen it binds to is not known. It has no much larger one-base neighbor in the sample; base qualities were not kept.

The CDR3, cysteine through phenylalanine, is 15 amino acids long. Left in the record is the CDR3 DNA by itself, 45 bases read in frame from the first base. Based on the germline V gene (reference sequence), the CDR1 and CDR2 sequences are LNHDA and SQIVND. Trimming costs V 4 bases and J 2 bases, and their ends lie 14 bases apart. The TCR was taken from an adult in good health. Here the chain combines TRBV19 and TRBJ2-5, and TRBD2 may be the D gene, going by 6 matching bases. The specimen was peripheral blood, collected on day 0 of AZD1222 vaccination. The DNA sequence is as follows: TGTGCCAGTAGTACTCGGGGACTCCTACAAGAGACCCAGTACTTC. The resulting protein is CASSTRGLLQETQYF. Supplemented by the reference TRBV19 and TRBJ2-5 proteins around the CDR3, the complete variable domain is DGGITQSPKYLFRKEGQNVTLSCEQNLNHDAMYWYRQDPGQGLRLIYYSQIVNDFQKGDIAEGYSVSREKKESFPLTVTSAQKNPTAFYLCASSTRGLLQETQYFGPGTRLLVL.